Described below is a single TCR beta chain sequence and its context. Its antigen is still unknown. This entry comes from a study of blood T cells in healthy people across ages. Notes on the study in general: Bulk PBMC profiling left naive and antigen-experienced comparisons inconclusive. Greater diversity and more naive CD4+ cells were seen in long-lived donors than in aged donors.

For the second PCR, which ran for about 7 to 12 cycles, a sample-barcoded 5' primer and a J-beta primer mix were used. CDR3-containing paired-end reads numbered at least 2.5 million in each sample. TCRdb re-called the 5' RACE reads through MiXCR, storing one row per CDR3 protein. The sample carries over a million distinct CDR3 sequences, 40% to 55% recorded once. Germline V gene sequence: CDR1 MNHNS, CDR2 SASEGT. Trimming shortened V by 10 bases and J by 4 bases, and 14 bases separated the two germline ends. The CDR3 has 12 amino acids. The specimen was blood. This chain joins TRBV6-1 and TRBJ2-7; D is possibly TRBD1 (5 bases). This clonotype was sampled from a woman aged 55-69 years in good health. DNA for the CDR3: TGTGCCACCCTACCAACAGGTTACGAGCAGTACTTC. As protein: CATLPTGYEQYF.